Listed below are T cell receptor beta chains from one sample, sequenced in a study of cytomegalovirus exposure and HLA in healthy donors. The protocol was immunoSEQ multiplex PCR, while the TCRdb copy is restricted to in-frame clones and leaves out a portion. This sample has around 130,000 clones, with over 70% found just once. Source material: PBMCs. The receptors originated from a middle-aged woman in good health and CMV-seropositive. Each CDR3 is given with its conserved first and last residue. Each record gives: clone size, V gene, D gene, J gene, CDR3 protein, CDR3 DNA. D genes are given only for firm matches. Clone size appears in some rows only: once, few, many, or a class for an expanded clone.

size: .
V: TRBV20-1
D: .
J: TRBJ2-7
CDR3: CSARDVYEQYF
DNA: TGCAGTGCCCGAGATGTCTACGAGCAGTACTTC

size: .
V: TRBV7-9
D: TRBD2
J: TRBJ2-2
CDR3: CASSMAGTSVTGELFF
DNA: TGTGCCAGCAGCATGGCCGGGACTAGCGTAACCGGGGAGCTGTTTTTT

size: .
V: TRBV11-3
D: .
J: TRBJ1-2
CDR3: CASSLRKRVENYGYTF
DNA: TGTGCCAGCAGCTTGAGGAAGAGGGTCGAGAACTATGGCTACACCTTC

size: .
V: TRBV11-2
D: .
J: TRBJ2-7
CDR3: CASSSIAAVSSYEQYF
DNA: TGTGCCAGCAGCTCGATAGCGGCGGTGAGCTCCTACGAGCAGTACTTC

size: few
V: TRBV4-3
D: TRBD1
J: TRBJ2-1
CDR3: CASSPLGGTGGTNEQFF
DNA: TGCGCCAGCAGCCCTCTAGGGGGGACAGGGGGGACCAATGAGCAGTTCTTC

size: .
V: TRBV18
D: .
J: TRBJ2-5
CDR3: CASSPLDRGLQETQYF
DNA: TGTGCCAGCTCACCACTGGACAGAGGGCTCCAAGAGACCCAGTACTTC

size: .
V: TRBV5-1
D: .
J: TRBJ2-7
CDR3: CASSLDRGIYEQYF
DNA: TGCGCCAGCAGCTTGGATAGGGGCATCTACGAGCAGTACTTC

size: .
V: TRBV7-2
D: .
J: TRBJ2-2
CDR3: CASTNEGLYTGELFF
DNA: TGTGCCAGCACAAACGAGGGACTGTACACCGGGGAGCTGTTTTTT

size: .
V: TRBV19
D: TRBD1
J: TRBJ2-7
CDR3: CASSMTGQGYEQYF
DNA: TGTGCCAGTAGTATGACGGGACAGGGTTACGAGCAGTACTTC

size: once
V: TRBV21-1
D: .
J: TRBJ1-2
CDR3: CASSKATTGGYGYTF
DNA: TGTGCCAGCAGCAAAGCTACGACAGGGGGCTATGGCTACACCTTC

size: .
V: TRBV29-1
D: .
J: TRBJ2-7
CDR3: CSVEMRDEQYF
DNA: TGCAGCGTTGAAATGCGGGACGAGCAGTACTTC

size: once
V: TRBV7-8
D: .
J: TRBJ2-1
CDR3: CASSLNLYRYNEQFF
DNA: TGTGCCAGCAGCTTAAACTTATACCGCTACAATGAGCAGTTCTTC

size: .
V: TRBV5-6
D: .
J: TRBJ1-1
CDR3: CASSYLVTEAFF
DNA: TGTGCCAGCTCCTACTTGGTCACTGAAGCTTTCTTT

size: .
V: TRBV30
D: .
J: TRBJ1-2
CDR3: CAWSTGYAYGYTF
DNA: TGTGCCTGGAGTACAGGGTATGCCTATGGCTACACCTTC

size: .
V: TRBV2
D: .
J: TRBJ1-2
CDR3: CASSLRVQGYTF
DNA: TGTGCCAGCTCTTTGAGGGTACAGGGCTACACCTTC

size: .
V: TRBV4-1
D: .
J: TRBJ2-7
CDR3: CASSQAGTFSYEQYF
DNA: TGCGCCAGCAGCCAGGCCGGGACTTTCTCCTACGAGCAGTACTTC

size: once
V: TRBV28
D: .
J: TRBJ2-1
CDR3: CASNFLGQYNEQFF
DNA: TGTGCCAGCAATTTTTTGGGACAATACAATGAGCAGTTCTTC

size: few
V: TRBV10-3
D: .
J: TRBJ2-3
CDR3: CAITGSGDTQYF
DNA: TGTGCCATCACCGGGAGTGGAGATACGCAGTATTTT

size: .
V: TRBV7-3
D: .
J: TRBJ2-7
CDR3: CASSLTTSSYEQYF
DNA: TGTGCCAGCAGCTTGACGACTAGCTCCTACGAGCAGTACTTC

size: .
V: TRBV28
D: TRBD1
J: TRBJ1-5
CDR3: CASRYGTGIGNQPQHF
DNA: TGTGCCAGCAGGTACGGGACAGGGATTGGCAATCAGCCCCAGCATTTT

size: .
V: TRBV6-4
D: TRBD1
J: TRBJ1-3
CDR3: CASSDPEGSGQVYVSGNTIYF
DNA: TGTGCCAGCAGTGACCCCGAAGGATCGGGACAGGTTTACGTCTCTGGAAACACCATATATTTT

size: .
V: TRBV5-1
D: TRBD1
J: TRBJ2-1
CDR3: CASSLGSSTGNNEQFF
DNA: TGCGCCAGCAGCTTGGGCTCCTCGACAGGGAACAATGAGCAGTTCTTC

size: .
V: TRBV9
D: TRBD2
J: TRBJ2-7
CDR3: CASSVAGSGTYEQYF
DNA: TGTGCCAGCAGCGTAGCTGGTAGCGGGACCTACGAGCAGTACTTC

size: .
V: TRBV19
D: TRBD2
J: TRBJ2-2
CDR3: CASSELASNTGELFF
DNA: TGTGCCAGTAGTGAACTAGCGTCCAACACCGGGGAGCTGTTTTTT

size: .
V: TRBV21-1
D: .
J: TRBJ1-4
CDR3: CASSKAEACGEKLFF
DNA: TGTGCCAGCAGCAAAGCGGAAGCTTGCGGAGAAAAACTGTTTTTT

size: .
V: TRBV2
D: .
J: TRBJ1-5
CDR3: CASTGEMSNQPQHF
DNA: TGTGCCAGCACAGGGGAGATGAGCAATCAGCCCCAGCATTTT

size: few
V: TRBV5-6
D: TRBD1
J: TRBJ1-3
CDR3: CASSSGQVGNTIYF
DNA: TGTGCCAGCAGCTCTGGACAGGTCGGAAACACCATATATTTT

size: .
V: TRBV28
D: .
J: TRBJ2-7
CDR3: CASSFWSLATSSYEQYF
DNA: TGTGCCAGCAGTTTTTGGTCTCTAGCGACAAGCTCCTACGAGCAGTACTTC

size: few
V: TRBV7-9
D: TRBD1
J: TRBJ2-7
CDR3: CASSPGWTGPSYEQYF
DNA: TGTGCCAGCAGCCCGGGATGGACAGGGCCTTCCTACGAGCAGTACTTC

size: .
V: TRBV19
D: TRBD1
J: TRBJ1-1
CDR3: CASSHDRVTEAFF
DNA: TGTGCCAGTAGCCACGACAGGGTCACTGAAGCTTTCTTT

size: .
V: TRBV19
D: .
J: TRBJ2-2
CDR3: CASSPLDRNTGELFF
DNA: TGTGCCAGTAGCCCCCTCGACAGGAACACCGGGGAGCTGTTTTTT

size: .
V: TRBV5-4
D: TRBD2
J: TRBJ2-6
CDR3: CASSLALAGTGANVLTF
DNA: TGTGCCAGCAGCTTGGCCCTAGCGGGGACTGGGGCCAACGTCCTGACTTTC

size: .
V: TRBV11-3
D: TRBD2
J: TRBJ2-7
CDR3: CASSPTSGSDKYF
DNA: TGTGCCAGCAGTCCGACTAGCGGGAGCGATAAGTACTTC

size: .
V: TRBV9
D: TRBD1
J: TRBJ2-7
CDR3: CASSGPGQGHYEQYF
DNA: TGTGCCAGCAGCGGGCCGGGACAGGGACACTACGAGCAGTACTTC

size: .
V: TRBV19
D: .
J: TRBJ1-1
CDR3: CASRDMDTEAFF
DNA: TGTGCCAGTAGGGACATGGACACTGAAGCTTTCTTT

size: .
V: TRBV15
D: TRBD1
J: TRBJ2-7
CDR3: CATSSDRGDEQYF
DNA: TGTGCCACCAGCAGCGACAGGGGCGACGAGCAGTACTTC

size: few
V: TRBV30
D: .
J: TRBJ2-7
CDR3: CAWSVGEGDEQYF
DNA: TGTGCCTGGAGTGTAGGGGAGGGGGACGAGCAGTACTTC

size: .
V: TRBV29-1
D: TRBD1
J: TRBJ1-5
CDR3: CSVAGQDPNQPQHF
DNA: TGCAGCGTTGCGGGACAGGATCCCAATCAGCCCCAGCATTTT

size: .
V: TRBV7-9
D: .
J: TRBJ2-5
CDR3: CASSFRDQETQYF
DNA: TGTGCCAGCAGCTTCAGGGATCAAGAGACCCAGTACTTC

size: .
V: TRBV18
D: .
J: TRBJ1-2
CDR3: CASSPLPDSNYGYTF
DNA: TGTGCCAGCTCACCTTTACCGGACAGTAACTATGGCTACACCTTC

size: .
V: TRBV27
D: .
J: TRBJ2-1
CDR3: CASSSRFSSYNEQFF
DNA: TGTGCCAGCAGTTCCAGATTCAGCTCCTACAATGAGCAGTTCTTC

size: .
V: TRBV9
D: TRBD1
J: TRBJ2-1
CDR3: CASSVAGQAYNEQFF
DNA: TGTGCCAGCAGCGTAGCAGGACAGGCCTACAATGAGCAGTTCTTC

size: .
V: TRBV10-3
D: .
J: TRBJ2-7
CDR3: CAISDPPAYEQYF
DNA: TGTGCCATCAGTGATCCTCCTGCCTACGAGCAGTACTTC

size: .
V: TRBV2
D: .
J: TRBJ1-2
CDR3: CASRSREANYGYTF
DNA: TGTGCCAGCAGAAGCAGGGAAGCTAACTATGGCTACACCTTC

size: .
V: TRBV25-1
D: .
J: TRBJ1-6
CDR3: CASSEFRANSPLHF
DNA: TGTGCCAGCAGTGAATTCAGGGCAAATTCACCCCTCCACTTT

size: .
V: TRBV18
D: TRBD1
J: TRBJ1-2
CDR3: CASSTFGQGTGGYTF
DNA: TGTGCCAGCTCAACCTTTGGACAGGGTACGGGTGGCTACACCTTC

size: once
V: TRBV27
D: TRBD1
J: TRBJ1-2
CDR3: CASRGTGGIYGYTF
DNA: TGTGCCAGCAGGGGGACAGGGGGCATCTATGGCTACACCTTC

size: few
V: TRBV7-2
D: .
J: TRBJ2-7
CDR3: CASSLASGTSYEQYF
DNA: TGTGCCAGCAGCTTAGCGAGCGGGACATCCTACGAGCAGTACTTC

size: .
V: TRBV9
D: TRBD2
J: TRBJ2-7
CDR3: CASSVTSGNYEQYF
DNA: TGTGCCAGCAGCGTGACTAGCGGTAACTACGAGCAGTACTTC

size: .
V: TRBV19
D: TRBD1
J: TRBJ1-2
CDR3: CASSMASGTVFNYGYTF
DNA: TGTGCCAGTAGTATGGCTTCCGGGACAGTATTTAACTATGGCTACACCTTC

size: few
V: TRBV7-9
D: .
J: TRBJ2-7
CDR3: CASSPSYEQYF
DNA: TGTGCCAGCAGCCCTTCCTACGAGCAGTACTTC

size: .
V: TRBV25-1
D: .
J: TRBJ1-1
CDR3: CASSELGHSGRHTEAFF
DNA: TGTGCCAGCAGTGAATTGGGACATTCTGGGAGACACACTGAAGCTTTCTTT

size: few
V: TRBV7-2
D: .
J: TRBJ2-3
CDR3: CASSFEVISVSDTQYF
DNA: TGTGCCAGCAGCTTCGAGGTCATTAGCGTCTCAGATACGCAGTATTTT